This T cell receptor (beta chain) stems from a study of control samples from healthy donors and cancer patients. Germline CDR1 and CDR2: SGHTA and FQGNSA. Unmatched junction bases numbered 6, after V lost 4 bases and J lost 7 bases. This CDR3 has 13 residues. Repertoires were generated with immunoSEQ multiplex PCR, while TCRdb's copy carries only in-frame clones and drops some. The sample shows around 71,000 clones, about nine tenths of them seen only once. The chain combines TRBV7-2 with TRBJ2-7, with TRBD2 matching 8 bases. The sequencing sample was made of PBMCs. The clonotype originates from a woman aged 45-65 years with colorectal cancer. The CDR3 nucleotides are TGTGCCAGCAGCTCTGGCGGGAGGAGGGAGCAGTACTTC. It is translated as CASSSGGRREQYF.